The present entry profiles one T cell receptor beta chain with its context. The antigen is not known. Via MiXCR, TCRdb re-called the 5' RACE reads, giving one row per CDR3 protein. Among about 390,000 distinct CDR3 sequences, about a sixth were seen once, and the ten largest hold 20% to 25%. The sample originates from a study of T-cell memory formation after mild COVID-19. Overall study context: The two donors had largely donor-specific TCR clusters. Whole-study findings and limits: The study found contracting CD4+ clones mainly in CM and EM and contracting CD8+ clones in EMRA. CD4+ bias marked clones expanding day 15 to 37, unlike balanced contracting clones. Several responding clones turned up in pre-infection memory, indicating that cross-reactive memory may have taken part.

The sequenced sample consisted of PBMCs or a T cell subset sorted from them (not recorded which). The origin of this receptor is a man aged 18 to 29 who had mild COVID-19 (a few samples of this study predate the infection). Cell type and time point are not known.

This CDR3 reads CASSMEGNQPQHF. The CDR3 DNA reads as TGTGCCAGTAGTATGGAGGGTAATCAGCCCCAGCATTTT. The chain couples TRBV19 to TRBJ1-5; D gene uncertain. V was clipped by 3 bases and J by 4 bases, with 7 bases between them. This CDR3 has 13 residues. Germline CDR1 reads LNHDA; CDR2 reads SQIVND (reference sequence).